The present TCR beta chain was sequenced within a study of blood T cell repertoires in COVID-19. For the study at large: Sources were T cells, B-cell-depleted T cells, or PBMCs; the material itself was cDNA or gDNA.

Only in-frame clones appear in the TCRdb table, and some are missing; sequencing was by immunoSEQ multiplex PCR. This table has a few hundred thousand clones, around 87% appearing once. The CDR3 consists of 14 residues. CDR1 and CDR2 from the germline V gene are SGHNT and YENEEA. The V end was cut by 1 base, the J end by 3 bases, with 8 bases between. The sample taken for sequencing was peripheral blood. The TCR sequence derives from a man aged 18 to 35 with active or convalescent COVID-19. The J gene is TRBJ2-3, the V gene TRBV11-3, with D possibly matching TRBD1 (6 bases). The CDR3 sequence: CASSLGRGTDTQYF. The CDR3 bases are TGTGCCAGCAGCTTAGGCAGGGGAACAGATACGCAGTATTTT.